The 13 T cell receptor beta chains presented below share a single source sample, sequenced in a study of T cell changes during pregnancy in multiple sclerosis. Sequenced by immunoSEQ multiplex PCR; TCRdb stores in-frame clones only, minus some. The table includes some 100,000 clones, more than 90% detected once. The sample consisted of peripheral blood, taken in the second trimester of pregnancy. Receptors originate from a female donor with multiple sclerosis, enrolled in a pregnancy study.

This clone was seen once. The rearrangement links TRBV10-3 to TRBJ1-1; no clear D gene. CDR3 length: 12 residues. CDR1 and CDR2 from the germline V gene are ENHRY and SYGVKD. CDR3 in DNA: TGTGCAATCTCGGCGGCGGACACTGAAGCTTTCTTT. Encoded protein: CAISAADTEAFF.

V and J are TRBV18 and TRBJ2-5, with a possible D match to TRBD2 (5 bases). Germline lookup yields CDR1 KGHSH and CDR2 LQKENI. V lost 0 bases and J lost 5, with 10 bases in between. CDR3 size: 14 residues. CDR3 DNA: TGTGCCAGCTCACCACCCGTGAGAGGGGAGACCCAGTACTTC. This translates into CASSPPVRGETQYF.

The chain recombines TRBV19 with TRBJ1-1; D is ambiguous. V dropped 3 bases and J dropped 0 bases, with 11 bases sitting between them. This CDR3 has 15 residues. Per the germline V gene, CDR1 is LNHDA and CDR2 is SQIVND (reference sequence). Here the CDR3 DNA reads TGTGCCAGTAGTATCCTGCGGGGAATGAACACTGAAGCTTTCTTT. Protein: CASSILRGMNTEAFF.

V is TRBV5-4 and J is TRBJ2-1, with TRBD2 identical over 13 bases. The CDR3 covers 15 residues. Germline-derived CDR1 and CDR2 are SGHNT and YYREEE (reference sequence). Trimming took 4 bases from V and 9 from J; bases not matched to a gene: 7. CDR3 nucleotides: TGTGCCAGCAGCCTGAAACTAGCGGGAGGGAGTGAGCAGTTCTTC. Protein product: CASSLKLAGGSEQFF.

The rearrangement uses TRBV6-6 and TRBJ2-3; 7 bases map to TRBD1. From germline, CDR1 is MNHNY and CDR2 SVGAGI (reference sequence). J gave up 1 base and V 2 bases, and 0 bases lay outside the gene matches. The length of the CDR3 is 14 residues. The CDR3 coding sequence is TGTGCCAGCAGTTACAGGGGGCGCACAGATACGCAGTATTTT. This translates into CASSYRGRTDTQYF.

This clone was seen just once. The chain has TRBV5-4 and TRBJ2-3; D gene unclear. V was trimmed by 1 base and J by 5 bases, leaving 5 bases between them. The CDR3 runs 12 residues. Germline values: CDR1 SGHNT, CDR2 YYREEE (reference sequence). CDR3 amino acids: CASSLRLDTQYF. In DNA form, the CDR3 reads TGTGCCAGCAGCTTGCGACTAGATACGCAGTATTTT.

The chain links TRBV19 to TRBJ1-6; no definite D call. V was clipped by 7 bases and J by 3 bases, with 7 bases between them. The germline V gene encodes CDR1 LNHDA and CDR2 SQIVND (reference sequence). This CDR3 has 13 residues. The CDR3 DNA sequence: TGTGCCAGTACAGTGAACTATAATTCACCCCTCCACTTT. Encoded protein: CASTVNYNSPLHF.

The J gene is TRBJ2-7, the V gene TRBV27, with 8 positions matching TRBD1. Trimming cost V 8 bases and J 4 bases; bases outside gene matches: 13. Germline V CDR1 and CDR2: MNHEY, SMNVEV (reference sequence). The CDR3 extends over 15 amino acids. CDR3 protein: CASLALQGARYEQYF. In nucleotides, the CDR3 is TGTGCCAGCCTGGCGCTTCAGGGGGCACGGTACGAGCAGTACTTC.

The chain has TRBV15 and TRBJ2-1, with 9 bases aligning to TRBD1. From germline, CDR1 is LNHNV and CDR2 YYDKDF (reference sequence). CDR3 length: 15 residues. The V gene end was trimmed by 5 bases and the J gene end by 7 bases; junction bases not matched to a gene: 9. This CDR3 is CATSSRDREKNEQFF. The CDR3 bases are TGTGCCACCAGCTCCCGGGACAGGGAGAAGAATGAGCAGTTCTTC.

The chain employs TRBV2 and TRBJ2-2; maybe TRBD2 (7 bases). Germline V gives CDR1 SNHLY, CDR2 FYNNEI. Trimming took off 1 base at V and 5 bases at J, with 14 bases between the two ends. This CDR3 contains 16 residues. CDR3 protein: CASSEGGSRGTGELFF. As DNA, the CDR3 is TGTGCCAGCAGTGAAGGCGGGAGCAGGGGTACCGGGGAGCTGTTTTTT.

This chain joins TRBV7-2 and TRBJ2-3; D gene ambiguous. Trimming shortened V by 7 bases and J by 3 bases, and 17 bases separated the two germline ends. CDR3 length: 15 residues. CDR1 and CDR2 from the germline V gene are SGHTA and FQGNSA. CDR3 sequence reads: CASTSSRVGTDTQYF. CDR3 bases: TGTGCCAGCACCTCATCCCGGGTTGGGACAGATACGCAGTATTTT.

Here the CDR3 reads CASSPWTSGYTDTQYF. The DNA of the CDR3 is TGTGCCAGCAGTCCCTGGACTAGCGGGTACACAGATACGCAGTATTTT. The V and J genes are TRBV27 and TRBJ2-3, with 11 bases identical to TRBD2. The CDR3 extends over 16 amino acids. The V gene's germline CDR1 is MNHEY and CDR2 SMNVEV (reference sequence). J gave up 2 bases and V 5 bases, and 6 bases lay outside the gene matches.

This clone was observed once. The chain recombines TRBV19 with TRBJ1-2; D not certain. This CDR3 comprises 11 residues. Trimming left V 3 bases short and J 4 bases short, with 3 bases between. Germline CDR1 is LNHDA and CDR2 is SQIVND (reference sequence). The CDR3 DNA sequence: TGTGCCAGTAGTATCATCTATGGCTACACCTTC. Translation gives CASSIIYGYTF.